This TCR beta chain was sequenced in a study of cytomegalovirus exposure and HLA in healthy donors. The PCR employed 60 Vbeta primers together with 13 Jbeta primers. Sequencing used immunoSEQ multiplex PCR; TCRdb keeps in-frame clones, though not all of them. The profile shows about 99,000 clones, about 78% of them singletons. The trim removed 4 bases at V and 10 bases at J, leaving 4 bases unmatched. Germline CDR1 WNHNN, CDR2 SYGVQD (reference sequence). There are 15 residues in the CDR3. The TCR comes from a man aged 40-49 years in good health and CMV-seronegative. The chain recombines TRBV10-1 with TRBJ2-1; 16 bases agree with TRBD2. Material for sequencing was PBMCs. This CDR3 reads CASSAGTSGRVEQFF. CDR3 bases: TGCGCCAGCAGTGCCGGGACTAGCGGGAGGGTAGAGCAGTTCTTC.